What follows are 27 T cell receptor beta chains derived from one specimen sequenced in a study of T cell responses to AZD1222 COVID-19 vaccine. Sequencing used immunoSEQ multiplex PCR; TCRdb keeps in-frame clones, though not all of them. In the table there are around 80,000 clones, 70% to 90% of which are singletons. Sequencing was performed on peripheral blood, taken 28 days after the second AZD1222 dose. All receptors derive from an adult who received the AZD1222 COVID-19 vaccine.

The V call is TRBV7-2, the J call TRBJ1-1; D may be TRBD1 (5 bases). The ends were cut back, 4 bases at V and 0 bases at J, with 15 bases in the middle. In germline, CDR1 is SGHTA, CDR2 FQGNSA. The CDR3 runs 16 residues. CDR3 sequence (DNA): TGTGCCAGCAGCTGGTCGGGGGGGAATCTGAACACTGAAGCTTTCTTT. Its protein is CASSWSGGNLNTEAFF.

The chain has TRBV5-6 and TRBJ1-5; D is unresolved. This CDR3 has 14 residues. The V end was cut by 1 base, the J end by 2 bases, with 7 bases between. CDR1 SGHDT and CDR2 YYEEEE come from the germline V gene. DNA for the CDR3: TGTGCCAGCAGCTTGAGGGAGGGCAATCAGCCCCAGCATTTT. It yields the protein CASSLREGNQPQHF.

This sequence joins TRBV5-6 and TRBJ1-1, with unresolved D. Per germline, CDR1 SGHDT and CDR2 YYEEEE. V gave up 0 bases and J gave up 6 bases, with 9 bases separating them. The CDR3 is made up of 13 amino acids. CDR3 DNA: TGTGCCAGCAGCTTGGGCGCGGACGCTGAAGCTTTCTTT. The encoded protein is CASSLGADAEAFF.

This chain connects TRBV7-9 to TRBJ1-2; no reliable D call. V was shortened by 4 bases and J by 4 bases, with 13 bases between the two germline ends. Germline CDR1 reads SEHNR; CDR2 reads FQNEAQ (reference sequence). The CDR3 length is 14 residues. CDR3 DNA: TGTGCCAGCAGCTCGTTACTGATGGGCTATGGCTACACCTTC. Translating it yields CASSSLLMGYGYTF.

This chain connects TRBV18 to TRBJ2-7; the D gene could be TRBD1 or TRBD2 (7 bases each). Deletions cut 8 bases from V and 7 bases from J, with 18 bases between. The CDR3 runs to 13 residues. Germline V gene data show CDR1 as KGHSH and CDR2 as LQKENI. The CDR3 DNA is TGTGCCAGCGAACAAACGGGGGGACAGGAGCAGTACTTC. The encoded protein is CASEQTGGQEQYF.

In this sample, this clone turned up once. This chain links TRBV5-1 with TRBJ1-1, with D uncertain. Trimming cost V 4 bases and J 0 bases, with 10 bases left between them. The CDR3 loop spans 14 amino acids. Germline V gene data show CDR1 as SGHRS and CDR2 as YFSETQ. CDR3 protein: CASSVELMNTEAFF. In nucleotides, the CDR3 is TGCGCCAGCAGCGTTGAGCTGATGAACACTGAAGCTTTCTTT.

CDR3 sequence reads: CASSPLGGRDKPQHF. In DNA, the CDR3 is TGTGCCAGCTCACCACTAGGAGGGCGCGATAAGCCCCAGCATTTT. The V call is TRBV18, the J call TRBJ1-5; no clear D. V lost 1 base and J 8 bases, leaving 15 bases between the germline ends. In germline, CDR1 is KGHSH, CDR2 LQKENI. This CDR3 spans 15 amino acids.

The V call is TRBV5-4, the J call TRBJ2-3; 16 bases agree with TRBD2. The J segment lost 2 bases and the V segment lost 3 bases, leaving 6 bases of the junction unmatched. The germline V gene encodes CDR1 SGHNT and CDR2 YYREEE (reference sequence). There are 18 residues in the CDR3. In DNA, the CDR3 is TGTGCCAGCAGCTGGCCCGGGACTAGCGGGAGGGACACAGATACGCAGTATTTT. Residues: CASSWPGTSGRDTDTQYF.

The chain couples TRBV19 to TRBJ1-2; weak D call: TRBD1 (5 bases). The germline CDR1 and CDR2 sequences are LNHDA and SQIVND (reference sequence). The germline V and J ends were trimmed by 7 bases and 4 bases, with 19 bases remaining between them. The CDR3 is 15 residues long. The CDR3 spells CASTQRSGTAYGYTF. DNA of the CDR3: TGTGCCAGTACCCAAAGATCCGGGACGGCCTATGGCTACACCTTC. The whole variable domain, remainder taken from reference TRBV19 and TRBJ1-2, is DGGITQSPKYLFRKEGQNVTLSCEQNLNHDAMYWYRQDPGQGLRLIYYSQIVNDFQKGDIAEGYSVSREKKESFPLTVTSAQKNPTAFYLCASTQRSGTAYGYTFGSGTRLTVV.

The J gene is TRBJ1-1, the V gene TRBV4-2; D possibly corresponds to TRBD1 (5 bases). Germline values: CDR1 LGHNA, CDR2 YNFKEQ. V lost 0 bases, J lost 1 base, and 6 bases lay in between. The CDR3 sequence is 14 residues long. The CDR3 here is CASSQDRENTEAFF. The CDR3 coding sequence is TGTGCCAGCAGCCAAGACAGGGAGAACACTGAAGCTTTCTTT.

CDR3 amino acids: CASSWTGNSGNTIYF. The CDR3 DNA reads TGTGCCAGCAGTTGGACAGGCAACTCTGGAAACACCATATATTTT. The chain recombines TRBV28 with TRBJ1-3, with TRBD1 matching over 7 bases. With V trimmed by 4 bases and J by 0 bases, 3 bases remained unmatched. Germline V lookup: CDR1 MDHEN, CDR2 SYDVKM. This CDR3 is 15 amino acids long.

This sequence joins TRBV5-1 and TRBJ1-5; weak D call: TRBD1 (6 bases). Trimming left V 0 bases short and J 1 base short, with 8 bases between. Germline assignment: CDR1 SGHRS and CDR2 YFSETQ. The CDR3 loop spans 15 amino acids. The CDR3 DNA is TGCGCCAGCAGCTTGGGACAGGCAAGCAATCAGCCCCAGCATTTT. Protein product: CASSLGQASNQPQHF.

CDR3 sequence: CATRYSTNEKLFF. The CDR3 DNA reads as TGTGCCACCCGATATTCGACTAATGAAAAACTGTTTTTT. The chain has TRBV19 and TRBJ1-4; D uncertain. Germline V gene sequence: CDR1 LNHDA, CDR2 SQIVND (reference sequence). CDR3 size: 13 residues. Deletions cut 10 bases from V and 2 bases from J, with 11 bases between.

The chain joins TRBV7-8 to TRBJ1-1, with 7 bases identical to TRBD1. The CDR3 is made up of 15 amino acids. The V and J ends lost 5 bases and 0 bases, in that order; junction bases with no gene match: 6. Per the germline V gene, CDR1 is SGHVS and CDR2 is FQNEAQ. CDR3 residues: CASSPGGTVNTEAFF. CDR3 nucleotide sequence: TGTGCCAGCAGCCCCGGTGGGACAGTGAACACTGAAGCTTTCTTT.

This sequence joins TRBV6-5 and TRBJ1-6, with 12 bases lining up with TRBD1. Germline values: CDR1 MNHEY, CDR2 SVGAGI. With V trimmed by 5 bases and J by 6 bases, 2 bases remained unmatched. The CDR3 contains 15 residues. CDR3 sequence reads: CASSRDRGLNSPLHF. CDR3 DNA: TGTGCCAGCAGTCGGGACAGGGGGCTTAATTCACCCCTCCACTTT.

The CDR3, as DNA: TGTGCCAGCAGTTTATTTGGGACCGTCAGCTCTGGAAACACCATATATTTT. This sequence encodes CASSLFGTVSSGNTIYF. The chain employs TRBV28 and TRBJ1-3, with D tentatively TRBD1 (5 bases). This CDR3 comprises 17 residues. The germline V gene encodes CDR1 MDHEN and CDR2 SYDVKM. Trimming stripped 1 base from V and 0 bases from J, with 13 bases between.

This clone is a singleton in its sample. The gene calls are TRBV18 and TRBJ1-6, with a possible D match to TRBD1 (6 bases). This CDR3 is built from 15 residues. Germline-derived CDR1 and CDR2 are KGHSH and LQKENI. Trimming stripped 6 bases from V and 8 bases from J, with 17 bases between. CDR3 residues: CASSPNQGLDSPLHF. CDR3 sequence (DNA): TGTGCCAGCTCCCCAAACCAGGGGCTCGATTCACCCCTCCACTTT.

This clone occurred a few times. The chain has TRBV6-6 and TRBJ2-1; D not certain. The germline V gene has CDR1 MNHNY and CDR2 SVGAGI (reference sequence). There are 15 residues in the CDR3. V gave up 7 bases and J gave up 6 bases, with 19 bases separating them. The CDR3 nucleotides are TGTGCCAGCACCCCCCAGTTGGGTATAACCAATGAGCAGTTCTTC. Protein: CASTPQLGITNEQFF.

The rearrangement uses TRBV6-6 and TRBJ1-1; D might be TRBD1 (6 bases). CDR1 and CDR2 from the germline V gene are MNHNY and SVGAGI (reference sequence). V was pared by 0 bases and J by 3 bases, with 14 bases between. The CDR3 length is 16 residues. The CDR3 loop is CASSYSSTGKHTEAFF. The DNA of the CDR3 is TGTGCCAGCAGTTACTCATCGACAGGCAAGCACACTGAAGCTTTCTTT.

This clone appeared a single time. The J gene is TRBJ2-1, the V gene TRBV5-6; the match to TRBD2 covers 8 bases. This CDR3 is built from 15 residues. Trimming took 0 bases from V and 9 from J; bases not matched to a gene: 8. Germline V gene sequence: CDR1 SGHDT, CDR2 YYEEEE. The CDR3 DNA follows: TGTGCCAGCAGCTTGGGGGGACTAGTTTCATCTGAGCAGTTCTTC. Protein: CASSLGGLVSSEQFF.

This clone occurred once. This rearrangement joins TRBV10-3 to TRBJ1-6, with D perhaps TRBD1 (5 bases). The CDR3 spans 15 residues. The germline CDR1 and CDR2 sequences are ENHRY and SYGVKD. Trimming cost V 4 bases and J 5 bases, with 12 bases left between them. CDR3 coding DNA: TGTGCCATCAGTGGGCAGCGGGGGGATAATTCACCCCTCCACTTT. Its protein is CAISGQRGDNSPLHF.

The gene calls are TRBV11-3 and TRBJ2-7; 8 positions match TRBD2. The CDR3 contains 14 residues. Trimming at V came to 5 bases and at J to 0 bases, leaving 3 bases not matched to a gene. Germline V gene sequence: CDR1 SGHNT, CDR2 YENEEA. In DNA, the CDR3 is TGTGCCAGCAGCATCACTAGCGGCTCCTACGAGCAGTACTTC. It codes for CASSITSGSYEQYF.

The chain has TRBV6-5 and TRBJ1-1; the D gene is possibly TRBD1 (5 bases). This CDR3 contains 14 residues. CDR1 MNHEY and CDR2 SVGAGI come from the germline V gene. V was shortened by 5 bases and J by 5 bases, with 15 bases between the two germline ends. The CDR3 region is CASSRTGGKTEAFF. DNA for the CDR3: TGTGCCAGCAGTCGGACGGGGGGGAAGACTGAAGCTTTCTTT.

The chain uses TRBV5-6 and TRBJ2-7; D remains unclear. The V gene's germline CDR1 is SGHDT and CDR2 YYEEEE. The CDR3 extends over 12 amino acids. Trimming stripped 2 bases from V and 3 bases from J, with 6 bases between. The DNA for the CDR3 is TGTGCCAGCAGCTTCTACAGCTACGAGCAGTACTTC. This gives the protein CASSFYSYEQYF.

The J gene is TRBJ1-5, the V gene TRBV3-1 (or the pseudogene TRBV3-2); D not resolved. The CDR3 loop spans 16 amino acids. Germline V gene data show CDR1 as LGHDT and CDR2 as YNNKEL (reference sequence). Trimming left V 1 base short and J 1 base short, with 11 bases between. CDR3 nucleotide sequence: TGTGCCAGCAGCCAAGGTTTTTCGGGGAGCAATCAGCCCCAGCATTTT. Amino acids: CASSQGFSGSNQPQHF.

This clone was recorded once. V usage is TRBV5-8 and J usage is TRBJ2-7, with D perhaps matching TRBD1 (6 bases). The germline gives CDR1 SGHTS, CDR2 YDEGEE. The CDR3 spans 17 residues. V lost 0 bases and J 1 base, leaving 17 bases between the germline ends. This CDR3 reads CASSLALVGAGSYEQYF. The CDR3 nucleotides are TGTGCCAGCAGCTTGGCCTTAGTGGGGGCTGGTTCCTACGAGCAGTACTTC.

This clone was counted between two and nine times. This chain uses TRBV7-6 with TRBJ1-5; D possibly corresponds to TRBD1 (5 bases). Germline lookup yields CDR1 SGHVS and CDR2 FNYEAQ. V lost 5 bases and J 5 bases, leaving 10 bases between the germline ends. CDR3 length: 13 amino acids. For the CDR3, the DNA is TGTGCCAGCAGCCTAGGGGAGCATCAGCCCCAGCATTTT. It specifies CASSLGEHQPQHF. Full variable domain (missing parts from reference TRBV7-6 and TRBJ1-5): GAGVSQSPRYKVTKRGQDVALRCDPISGHVSLYWYRQALGQGPEFLTYFNYEAQQDKSGLPNDRFSAERPEGSISTLTIQRTEQRDSAMYRCASSLGEHQPQHFGDGTRLSIL.